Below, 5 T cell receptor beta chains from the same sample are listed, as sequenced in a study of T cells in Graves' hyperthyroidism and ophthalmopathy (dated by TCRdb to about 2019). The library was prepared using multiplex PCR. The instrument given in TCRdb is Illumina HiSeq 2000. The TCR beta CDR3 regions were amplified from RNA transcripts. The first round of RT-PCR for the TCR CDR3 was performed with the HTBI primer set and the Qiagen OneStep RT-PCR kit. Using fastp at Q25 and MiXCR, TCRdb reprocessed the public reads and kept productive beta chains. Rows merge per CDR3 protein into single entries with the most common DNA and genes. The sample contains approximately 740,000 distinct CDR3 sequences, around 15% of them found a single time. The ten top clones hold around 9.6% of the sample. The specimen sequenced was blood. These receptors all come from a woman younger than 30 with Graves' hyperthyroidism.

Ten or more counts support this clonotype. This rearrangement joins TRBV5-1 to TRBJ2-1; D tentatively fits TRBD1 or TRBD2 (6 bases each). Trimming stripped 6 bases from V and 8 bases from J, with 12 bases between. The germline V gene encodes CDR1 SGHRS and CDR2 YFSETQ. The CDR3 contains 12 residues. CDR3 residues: CASNAGGDEQFF. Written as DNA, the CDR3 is TGCGCCAGCAACGCCGGGGGCGATGAGCAGTTCTTC. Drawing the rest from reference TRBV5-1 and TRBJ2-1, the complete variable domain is KAGVTQTPRYLIKTRGQQVTLSCSPISGHRSVSWYQQTPGQGLQFLFEYFSETQRNKGNFPGRFSGRQFSNSRSEMNVSTLELGDSALYLCASNAGGDEQFFGPGTRLTVL.

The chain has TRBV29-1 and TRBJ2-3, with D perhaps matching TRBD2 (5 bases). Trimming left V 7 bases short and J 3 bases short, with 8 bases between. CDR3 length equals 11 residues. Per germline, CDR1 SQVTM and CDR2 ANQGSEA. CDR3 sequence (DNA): TGCAGCGGGGAGAGGACAGATACGCAGTATTTT. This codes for CSGERTDTQYF.

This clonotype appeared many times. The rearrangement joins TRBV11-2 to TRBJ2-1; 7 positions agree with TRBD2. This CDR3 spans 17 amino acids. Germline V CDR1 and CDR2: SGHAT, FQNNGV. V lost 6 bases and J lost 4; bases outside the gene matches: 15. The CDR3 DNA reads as TGTGCCAGCAGTTTTCTGGGGGGGTTGGATGGGTACAATGAGCAGTTCTTC. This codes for CASSFLGGLDGYNEQFF.

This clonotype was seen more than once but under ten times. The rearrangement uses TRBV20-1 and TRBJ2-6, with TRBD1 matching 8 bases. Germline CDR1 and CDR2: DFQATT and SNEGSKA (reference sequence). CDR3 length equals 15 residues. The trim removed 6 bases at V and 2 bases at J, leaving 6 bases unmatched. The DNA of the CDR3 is TGCAGTGCGAATCCGACAGGGGCTGGGGCCAACGTCCTGACTTTC. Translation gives CSANPTGAGANVLTF.

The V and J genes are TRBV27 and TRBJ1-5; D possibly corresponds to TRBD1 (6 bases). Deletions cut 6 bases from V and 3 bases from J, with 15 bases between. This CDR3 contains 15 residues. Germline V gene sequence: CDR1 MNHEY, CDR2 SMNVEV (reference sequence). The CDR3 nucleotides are TGTGCCAGCAGCCTGGGGGGCTGGGTCAATCAGCCCCAGCATTTT. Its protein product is CASSLGGWVNQPQHF.